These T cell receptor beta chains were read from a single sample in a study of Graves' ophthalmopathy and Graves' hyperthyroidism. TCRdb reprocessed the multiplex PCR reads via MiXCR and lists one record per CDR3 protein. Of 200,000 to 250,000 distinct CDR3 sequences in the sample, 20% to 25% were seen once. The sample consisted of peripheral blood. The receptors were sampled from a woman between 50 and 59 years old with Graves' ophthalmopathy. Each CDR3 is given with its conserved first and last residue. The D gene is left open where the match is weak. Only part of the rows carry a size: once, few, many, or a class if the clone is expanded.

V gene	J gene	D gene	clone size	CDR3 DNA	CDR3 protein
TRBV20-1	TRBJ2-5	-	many	TGCAGTGCTGTGGACCGGGCAACCCAGTACTTC	CSAVDRATQYF
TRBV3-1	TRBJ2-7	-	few	TGTGCCAGCAGCCCCCTCCAGGGGTCCGAGCAGTACTTC	CASSPLQGSEQYF
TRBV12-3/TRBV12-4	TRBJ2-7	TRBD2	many	TGTGCCAGCAGGTCAAGTCGGACTAGCGGGTCGAGCTCCTACGAGCAGTACTTC	CASRSSRTSGSSSYEQYF
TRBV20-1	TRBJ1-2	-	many	TGCAGTGCTGCCCAGGGTGGAGATGGCTACACCTTC	CSAAQGGDGYTF
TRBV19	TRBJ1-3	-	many	TGTGCCAGTAGTAAAACAGTAAGCTCTGGAAACACCATATATTTT	CASSKTVSSGNTIYF
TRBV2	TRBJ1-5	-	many	TGTGCCAGCAGTGAAGGAGGGTATAGCAATCAGCCCCAGCATTTT	CASSEGGYSNQPQHF
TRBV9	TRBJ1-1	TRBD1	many	TGTGCCAGCAGCGTGAGAGGGGGCGCGGACACTGAAGCTTTCTTT	CASSVRGGADTEAFF
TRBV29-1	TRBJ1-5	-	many	TGCAGCGTTGGTTTCGACAGATATAGCAATCAGCCCCAGCATTTT	CSVGFDRYSNQPQHF
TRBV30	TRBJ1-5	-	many	TGTGCCTGGAGTGCCCACACACATAATCAGCCCCAGCATTTT	CAWSAHTHNQPQHF
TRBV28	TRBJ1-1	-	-	TGTGCCAGCAGTTTATCCCCCCGAAACACTGAAGCTTTCTTT	CASSLSPRNTEAFF
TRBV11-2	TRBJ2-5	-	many	TGTGCCAGCAGCGCGGGGACACTAAATCTCCTCCAAGAGACCCAGTACTTC	CASSAGTLNLLQETQYF
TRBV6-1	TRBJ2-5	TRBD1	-	TGTGCCAGCAGTCGTCTCCCGGGACAGGGGGCCGGGGAGACCCAGTACTTC	CASSRLPGQGAGETQYF
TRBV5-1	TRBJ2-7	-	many	TGCGCCAGCAGCTTGCCTCCAGCCTACGAGCAGTACTTC	CASSLPPAYEQYF
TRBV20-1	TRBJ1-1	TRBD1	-	TGCAGTGCTAGGGACAGGAAAATGAACACTGAAGCTTTCTTT	CSARDRKMNTEAFF
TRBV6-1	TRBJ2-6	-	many	TGTGCCAGCAGTGAAGGAGGGACGTCTGGGGCCAACGTCCTGACTTTC	CASSEGGTSGANVLTF
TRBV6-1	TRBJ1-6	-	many	TGTGCCAGCAGCTCCGGCTTGCGGGAGGTGTATAATTCACCCCTCCACTTT	CASSSGLREVYNSPLHF
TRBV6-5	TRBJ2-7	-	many	TGTGCCAGCAGTTACGCCCATCCTCGCTCCTACGAGCAGTACTTC	CASSYAHPRSYEQYF
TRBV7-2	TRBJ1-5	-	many	TGTGCCAGCAGCTCCGAGGGGATTCAGCCCCAGCATTTT	CASSSEGIQPQHF
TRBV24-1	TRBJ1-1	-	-	TGTGCCACCAGTGATCTGGCCCTTGGGGACACTGAAGCTTTCTTT	CATSDLALGDTEAFF
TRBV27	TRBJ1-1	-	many	TGTGCCAGCAGTTTAGTTAGGGGTTTCACTGAAGCTTTCTTT	CASSLVRGFTEAFF
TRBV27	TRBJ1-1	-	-	TGTGCCAGCAGTTTATCGGGGGAGAACACTGAAGCTTTCTTT	CASSLSGENTEAFF
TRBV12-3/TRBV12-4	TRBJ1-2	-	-	TGTGCCAGCAGTTTTACGGGGCCAGCCAACTATGGCTACACCTTC	CASSFTGPANYGYTF
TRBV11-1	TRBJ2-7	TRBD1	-	TGTGCCAGCAGCTGGGACAGCGGAAGCTCCTACGAGCAGTACTTC	CASSWDSGSSYEQYF
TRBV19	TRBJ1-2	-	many	TGTGCCAGTAGTACCCCCCCGGTTGGCTACACCTTC	CASSTPPVGYTF
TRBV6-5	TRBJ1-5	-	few	TGTGCCAGCAGTTGGCAGGGATCAAGACAGCCCCAGCATTTT	CASSWQGSRQPQHF
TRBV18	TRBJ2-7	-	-	TGTGCCAGCTCACCACCTCGAGGGGCCTCGAACTACGAGCAGTACTTC	CASSPPRGASNYEQYF
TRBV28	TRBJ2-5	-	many	TGTGCCAGCATTGGCGGGGTTAGGGAGACCCAGTACTTC	CASIGGVRETQYF
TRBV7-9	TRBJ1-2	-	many	TGTGCCAGCAGACAAAAAACAGGAAACGGCTACACCTTC	CASRQKTGNGYTF
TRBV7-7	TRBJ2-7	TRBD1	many	TGTGCTAGCAGCTTAGCCCCGCCGGGACAGGGCTACGAGCAGTACTTC	CASSLAPPGQGYEQYF
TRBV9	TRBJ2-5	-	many	TGTGCCAGCAGCGAGCGCCTGGGACAAGAGACCCAGTACTTC	CASSERLGQETQYF
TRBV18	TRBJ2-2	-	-	TGTGCCAGCTCACCGAGGCTAGCGACAGACACCGGGGAGCTGTTTTTT	CASSPRLATDTGELFF
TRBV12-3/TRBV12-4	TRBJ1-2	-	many	TGTGCCAGCAGTTTCGGGGGGCATAATGGCTACACCTTC	CASSFGGHNGYTF
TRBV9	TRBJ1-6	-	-	TGTGCCAGCAGCCCCCGTTCAGGGAGTTCACCCCTCCACTTT	CASSPRSGSSPLHF
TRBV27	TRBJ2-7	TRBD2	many	TGTGCCAGCAGTCTGATGACTAGCGGGACCGGTGAGCAGTACTTC	CASSLMTSGTGEQYF
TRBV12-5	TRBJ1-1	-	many	TGTGCTAGTGGCCCCTCGACAGAAAACACTGAAGCTTTCTTT	CASGPSTENTEAFF
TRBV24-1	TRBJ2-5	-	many	TGTGCCTCCAGGAACAGGGCTCAAGAGACCCAGTACTTC	CASRNRAQETQYF
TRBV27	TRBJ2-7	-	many	TGTGCCAGCAGTACAGGGTTGGCCTACGAGCAGTACTTC	CASSTGLAYEQYF
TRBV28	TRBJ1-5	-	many	TGTGCCAGCAGTACCACGGCGGGTCAGCCCCAGCATTTT	CASSTTAGQPQHF
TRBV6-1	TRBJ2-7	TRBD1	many	TGTGCCAGCAGTGCGACAGGGCACCTAGGGGAGCAGTACTTC	CASSATGHLGEQYF
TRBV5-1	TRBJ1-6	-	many	TGCGCCAGCAGCTCCGAGGGACCCGACGGGTTGAATTCACCCCTCCACTTT	CASSSEGPDGLNSPLHF
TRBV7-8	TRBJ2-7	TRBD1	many	TGTGCCAGCAGCTTTTCCGGGACAGGGGGCGGCGAGCAGTACTTC	CASSFSGTGGGEQYF
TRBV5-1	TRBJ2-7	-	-	TGCGCCAGCAAGGAGGGGGCGAGCTACGAGCAGTACTTC	CASKEGASYEQYF
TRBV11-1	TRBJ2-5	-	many	TGTGCCAGCAGCTTAGCGGGGTACCAAGAGACCCAGTACTTC	CASSLAGYQETQYF
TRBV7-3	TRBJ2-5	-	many	TGTGCCAGCAGCCCTACGGCCCAAGAGACCCAGTACTTC	CASSPTAQETQYF
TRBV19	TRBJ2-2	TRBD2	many	TGTGCCAGTACCGCTCCAAGACTAGCGTCGAACACCGGGGAGCTGTTTTTT	CASTAPRLASNTGELFF
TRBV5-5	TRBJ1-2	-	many	TGTGCCAGCAAGCAGCGAGGGGGGGTAGCTAGCTATGGCTACACCTTC	CASKQRGGVASYGYTF
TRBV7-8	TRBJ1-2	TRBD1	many	TGTGCCAGCAGCCCGGGACAGGGCAGAGCTAACTATGGCTACACCTTC	CASSPGQGRANYGYTF
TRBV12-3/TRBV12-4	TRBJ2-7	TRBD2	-	TGTGCCAGCAGTTCGTCTAGCGGGGGCTACGAGCAGTACTTC	CASSSSSGGYEQYF
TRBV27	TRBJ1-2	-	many	TGTGCCAGCAGTTTTAGAGGGGGTTCCTATGGCTACACCTTC	CASSFRGGSYGYTF
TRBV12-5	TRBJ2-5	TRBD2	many	TGTGCTAGTGGTTTTGGGTTAGCGGGAGAAGAGACCCAGTACTTC	CASGFGLAGEETQYF
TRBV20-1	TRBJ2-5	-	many	TGCAGTGCGGTCCAGGGCGGGACAGAGACCCAGTACTTC	CSAVQGGTETQYF
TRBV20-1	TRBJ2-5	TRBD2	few	TGCAGTGCTAGAGATCTGGCTAGCGGGAGGGGGGAGACCCAGTACTTC	CSARDLASGRGETQYF
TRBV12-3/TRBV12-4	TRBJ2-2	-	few	TGTGCCAGCAGGCCATTCCCCGGGGAGCTGTTTTTT	CASRPFPGELFF
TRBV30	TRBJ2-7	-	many	TGTGCCTGGAGTGTAGGGACGGGAACGGCCTACGAGCAGTACTTC	CAWSVGTGTAYEQYF